One and the same sample provided the 25 T cell receptor beta chains below, sequenced in a study of control samples from healthy donors and cancer patients. Assay used: immunoSEQ multiplex PCR; TCRdb lists only in-frame clones, some missing. The sample carries 100,000 to 150,000 clones, roughly 92% recorded once. The material sequenced was PBMCs. These receptor sequences come from a man older than 75 with head and neck cancer.

A single count supports this clone. The J gene is TRBJ1-1, the V gene TRBV24-1; D ambiguous. V shed 2 bases and J shed 7 bases, with 7 bases lying between them. There are 12 residues in the CDR3. The germline V gene encodes CDR1 KGHDR and CDR2 SFDVKD. The DNA for the CDR3 is TGTGCCACCAGTGATTCATGGGGTGAAGCTTTCTTT. Its protein is CATSDSWGEAFF.

This clone was counted a single time. The chain is built from TRBV18 and TRBJ1-5; the match to TRBD1 covers 7 bases. Losses at the gene ends were 3 bases for V and 4 bases for J; bases not matched to a gene: 9. Germline V lookup: CDR1 KGHSH, CDR2 LQKENI. There are 16 residues in the CDR3. The CDR3 bases are TGTGCCAGCTCACCCTCGACAGGGAGCATTAATCAGCCCCAGCATTTT. It is translated as CASSPSTGSINQPQHF.

The chain recombines TRBV6-5 with TRBJ1-2; D unclear. There are 14 residues in the CDR3. Trimming stripped 8 bases from V and 9 bases from J, with 22 bases between. In germline, CDR1 is MNHEY, CDR2 SVGAGI. The DNA of the CDR3 is TGTGCCAGCTTTAGCGGGGTAGTACGAGTCCGCTACACCTTC. Protein sequence: CASFSGVVRVRYTF.

The chain uses TRBV19 and TRBJ2-2, with unresolved D. CDR1 and CDR2 from the germline V gene are LNHDA and SQIVND (reference sequence). V was cut by 3 bases and J by 3 bases, with 17 bases left in between. CDR3 size: 17 residues. CDR3 loop: CASSIGGFVDYTGELFF. DNA of the CDR3: TGTGCCAGTAGTATTGGTGGGTTCGTGGATTACACCGGGGAGCTGTTTTTT.

The V and J genes are TRBV5-1 and TRBJ1-1, with a possible D match to TRBD1 (5 bases). In germline, CDR1 is SGHRS, CDR2 YFSETQ. This CDR3 is 14 amino acids long. V gave up 4 bases and J gave up 3 bases, with 13 bases separating them. The CDR3 region is CASSPQGGDTEAFF. CDR3 sequence (DNA): TGCGCCAGCAGCCCTCAGGGAGGGGACACTGAAGCTTTCTTT.

The rearrangement links TRBV11-3 to TRBJ1-2; 7 nucleotides line up with TRBD1. This CDR3 has 13 amino acids. V lost 3 bases, J lost 4 bases, and 2 bases stayed unmatched. CDR1 and CDR2 from the germline V gene are SGHNT and YENEEA. CDR3 sequence reads: CASSFYRGYGYTF. The CDR3 DNA follows: TGTGCCAGCAGCTTCTACAGGGGCTATGGCTACACCTTC.

This chain connects TRBV5-8 to TRBJ1-3; D ambiguous. The ends were cut back, 0 bases at V and 4 bases at J, with 14 bases in the middle. This CDR3 has 16 amino acids. Germline lookup yields CDR1 SGHTS and CDR2 YDEGEE. This CDR3 is CASSLGVGESGNTIYF. CDR3 DNA sequence: TGTGCCAGCAGCTTGGGAGTAGGAGAGTCAGGAAACACCATATATTTT.

This chain links TRBV5-1 with TRBJ2-2; 8 nucleotides agree with TRBD1. The length of the CDR3 is 15 residues. Per the germline V gene, CDR1 is SGHRS and CDR2 is YFSETQ. V lost 6 bases and J lost 0; bases outside the gene matches: 4. The CDR3 protein is CASNDRGPNTGELFF. Written as DNA, the CDR3 is TGCGCCAGCAACGACAGGGGCCCGAACACCGGGGAGCTGTTTTTT.

The chain has TRBV7-2 and TRBJ1-2; 7 nucleotides match TRBD1. V was clipped by 0 bases and J by 3 bases; unmatched bases: 7. The CDR3 runs to 16 residues. Germline assignment: CDR1 SGHTA and CDR2 FQGNSA. The CDR3 region has the DNA TGTGCCAGCAGCTTAGCGGCAGGGGGGTTAGACTATGGCTACACCTTC. Amino acid sequence: CASSLAAGGLDYGYTF.

The J gene is TRBJ1-2, the V gene TRBV10-3; possibly TRBD1 for D (5 bases). The germline gives CDR1 ENHRY, CDR2 SYGVKD. CDR3 length equals 13 residues. Trimming took off 6 bases at V and 4 bases at J, with 12 bases between the two ends. CDR3 protein: CAIRGTEIYGYTF. The CDR3 DNA follows: TGTGCCATCAGGGGGACGGAAATCTATGGCTACACCTTC.

This chain links TRBV5-1 with TRBJ2-7, with TRBD2 identical over 9 bases. This CDR3 is built from 14 residues. V trimming: 1 base; J trimming: 2 bases; junction bases outside the gene matches: 1. Per the germline V gene, CDR1 is SGHRS and CDR2 is YFSETQ. CDR3: CASSLTSGPYEQYF. The CDR3 DNA sequence: TGCGCCAGCAGCTTGACTAGCGGGCCCTACGAGCAGTACTTC.

The chain has TRBV5-6 and TRBJ2-1; D gene uncertain. The CDR3 is made up of 11 amino acids. Germline CDR1 reads SGHDT; CDR2 reads YYEEEE. V lost 2 bases and J 11 bases, leaving 8 bases between the germline ends. The CDR3 loop reads CASSFVGQQFF. In DNA form, the CDR3 reads TGTGCCAGCAGCTTTGTAGGGCAGCAGTTCTTC.

The gene calls are TRBV25-1 and TRBJ2-3, with D possibly being TRBD1 or TRBD2 (5 bases each). Per the germline V gene, CDR1 is MGHDK and CDR2 is SYGVNS. This CDR3 has 15 amino acids. V lost 6 bases and J lost 0, with 13 bases in between. The CDR3 loop reads CASSKLRGSTDTQYF. CDR3 coding DNA: TGTGCCAGCAGCAAACTGAGGGGTAGCACAGATACGCAGTATTTT.

The genes are TRBV7-2 and TRBJ2-4; D is unclear. V was pared by 5 bases and J by 3 bases, with 14 bases between. CDR3 length: 15 residues. In germline, CDR1 is SGHTA, CDR2 FQGNSA. This CDR3 is CASSPSALIKNIQYF. DNA of the CDR3: TGTGCCAGCAGCCCCTCCGCCCTGATCAAAAACATTCAGTACTTC. The full variable domain, its missing parts supplied by reference TRBV7-2 and TRBJ2-4, is GAGVSQSPSNKVTEKGKDVELRCDPISGHTALYWYRQSLGQGLEFLIYFQGNSAPDKSGLPSDRFSAERTGGSVSTLTIQRTQQEDSAVYLCASSPSALIKNIQYFGAGTRLSVL.

V and J are TRBV5-4 and TRBJ2-7, with a weak D call TRBD1 (5 bases). V lost 0 bases and J 5 bases, leaving 21 bases between the germline ends. The germline V gene encodes CDR1 SGHNT and CDR2 YYREEE (reference sequence). This CDR3 has 17 amino acids. CDR3 residues: CASSLDARASTTHEQYF. The CDR3 region has the DNA TGTGCCAGCAGCTTGGATGCCAGGGCCTCCACAACGCACGAGCAGTACTTC.

The genes are TRBV2 and TRBJ1-4; maybe TRBD1 (6 bases). The germline gives CDR1 SNHLY, CDR2 FYNNEI. CDR3 length: 14 residues. Trimming shortened V by 6 bases and J by 11 bases, and 19 bases separated the two germline ends. CDR3 loop: CASSYIRQVEKLFF. The CDR3 bases are TGTGCCAGCAGCTATATCCGACAGGTAGAGAAACTGTTTTTT. Full variable domain (remainder filled in from reference TRBV2 and TRBJ1-4): EPEVTQTPSHQVTQMGQEVILRCVPISNHLYFYWYRQILGQKVEFLVSFYNNEISEKSEIFDDQFSVERPDGSNFTLKIRSTKLEDSAMYFCASSYIRQVEKLFFGSGTQLSVL.

This sequence joins TRBV5-1 and TRBJ1-2, with D maybe TRBD1 (6 bases). The germline V gene encodes CDR1 SGHRS and CDR2 YFSETQ. The V gene lost 5 bases and the J gene lost 4 bases, with 21 bases spanning the gap. This CDR3 has 16 amino acids. The DNA for the CDR3 is TGCGCCAGCAGACCGGTGCTTCGGACAGCTAGCTATGGCTACACCTTC. Amino acid sequence: CASRPVLRTASYGYTF.

This chain connects TRBV30 to TRBJ2-7, with TRBD1 matching 8 bases. V lost 5 bases and J lost 0; bases outside the gene matches: 6. Germline-derived CDR1 and CDR2 are GTSNPN and SVGIG (reference sequence). The CDR3 is made up of 14 amino acids. The CDR3, as DNA: TGTGCCTGGTTAGACAGGGGAGTCTCCTACGAGCAGTACTTC. It specifies CAWLDRGVSYEQYF.

V usage is TRBV19 and J usage is TRBJ2-2; 13 bases line up with TRBD2. Germline V gene lookup returns CDR1 LNHDA and CDR2 SQIVND (reference sequence). The CDR3 totals 21 residues. V gave up 1 base and J gave up 0 bases; unmatched junction bases: 11. The CDR3 DNA reads TGTGCCAGTAGTATAGTAGCGATGGCACTAGCGGGGGGGGCGAACACCGGGGAGCTGTTTTTT. It specifies CASSIVAMALAGGANTGELFF.

J is TRBJ1-1 and V is TRBV7-2, with D hard to call. V was cut by 5 bases and J by 3 bases, with 10 bases left in between. The CDR3 sequence is 13 residues long. Germline V gives CDR1 SGHTA, CDR2 FQGNSA. The CDR3 region is CASSQDRHTEAFF. The CDR3 bases are TGTGCCAGCAGCCAAGACCGGCACACTGAAGCTTTCTTT. The full variable domain, completed using reference TRBV7-2 and TRBJ1-1, is GAGVSQSPSNKVTEKGKDVELRCDPISGHTALYWYRQSLGQGLEFLIYFQGNSAPDKSGLPSDRFSAERTGGSVSTLTIQRTQQEDSAVYLCASSQDRHTEAFFGQGTRLTVV.

The chain links TRBV29-1 to TRBJ2-7; 8 nucleotides agree with TRBD2. This CDR3 has 13 amino acids. After removal of 4 bases from V and 0 bases from J, the junction contained 2 bases not matched to a gene. Germline loops: CDR1 SQVTM, CDR2 ANQGSEA. CDR3 sequence (DNA): TGCAGCGTTGCCGGGGGGGGCTCCTACGAGCAGTACTTC. This sequence encodes CSVAGGGSYEQYF.

The chain uses TRBV4-1 and TRBJ2-2; D gene unclear. Germline values: CDR1 MGHRA, CDR2 YSYEKL. Deletions cut 1 base from V and 6 bases from J, with 15 bases between. The CDR3 has 16 amino acids. The CDR3 DNA is TGCGCCAGCAGCCAAGCTCAAAGTTATAGGGCCGGGGAGCTGTTTTTT. Its translation: CASSQAQSYRAGELFF.

CDR3 sequence reads: CASSSPGFSGANVLTF. The CDR3 DNA follows: TGTGCCAGCAGTTCCCCAGGGTTCTCTGGGGCCAACGTCCTGACTTTC. This chain links TRBV6-6 with TRBJ2-6; D is possibly TRBD1 (5 bases). Trimming stripped 4 bases from V and 0 bases from J, with 10 bases between. The germline V gene has CDR1 MNHNY and CDR2 SVGAGI (reference sequence). The CDR3 runs 16 residues.

The V and J genes are TRBV6-5 and TRBJ2-7; a weak D match, TRBD2 (6 bases). The CDR3 sequence is 14 residues long. Trimming removed 7 bases from V and 5 bases from J, with 18 bases in between. CDR1 MNHEY and CDR2 SVGAGI come from the germline V gene. The CDR3 reads CASNTERGTHEQYF. The CDR3 DNA is TGTGCCAGCAACACAGAACGCGGGACTCACGAGCAGTACTTC.

The chain uses TRBV11-1 and TRBJ2-3; D is ambiguous. Per the germline V gene, CDR1 is SGHAT and CDR2 is FQDESV (reference sequence). The CDR3 runs 12 residues. Trimming removed 1 base from V and 2 bases from J, with 1 base in between. The CDR3 is CASSLDTDTQYF. The CDR3 coding sequence is TGTGCCAGCAGCTTAGACACAGATACGCAGTATTTT. The entire variable domain, with the rest obtained from reference TRBV11-1 and TRBJ2-3, is as follows: EAEVAQSPRYKITEKSQAVAFWCDPISGHATLYWYRQILGQGPELLVQFQDESVVDDSQLPKDRFSAERLKGVDSTLKIQPAELGDSAMYLCASSLDTDTQYFGPGTRLTVL.